This T cell receptor beta chain emerged from a study of beta chain features in type 1 diabetes. With respect to this clone: Antigen specificity is unknown.

Study-wide findings and caveats: Cells expressing TCR highly could be over-represented by cDNA sequencing. TCRB CDR3s from Type 1 diabetes patients were moderately but significantly shorter in all four CD4+ subsets.

This CDR3 has 13 residues. Germline V CDR1 and CDR2: MGHRA, YSYEKL. V shed 5 bases and J shed 5 bases, with 12 bases lying between them. Sorting with CD45RO/CCR7/CD25/CD127/CD95/CD27 yielded naive, central memory, regulatory and stem-like memory CD4+ cells. All of the isolated RNA was reverse transcribed, so expressed TCRB transcripts were sequenced. Sequenced by immunoSEQ multiplex PCR; TCRdb stores in-frame clones only, minus some. This sample yields about 270,000 clones, of which 13% to 15% are seen a single time; about 0.03% belongs to the top ten. This chain connects TRBV4-1 to TRBJ1-1; perhaps TRBD1 as D (6 bases). The clonotype originates from a woman in her thirties or forties in good health. The sequenced sample was naive CD4+ T cells from blood. The CDR3 loop reads CASSFDRWTEAFF. CDR3 DNA sequence: TGCGCCAGCAGCTTCGACAGGTGGACTGAAGCTTTCTTT.